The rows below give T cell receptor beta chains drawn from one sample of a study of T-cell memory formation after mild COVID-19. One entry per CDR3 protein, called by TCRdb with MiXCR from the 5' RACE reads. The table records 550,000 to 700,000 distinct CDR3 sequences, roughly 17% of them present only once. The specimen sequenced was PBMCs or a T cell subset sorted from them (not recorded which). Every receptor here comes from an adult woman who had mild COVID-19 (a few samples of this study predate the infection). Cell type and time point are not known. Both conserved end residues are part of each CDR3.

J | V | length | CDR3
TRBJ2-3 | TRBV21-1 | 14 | CASSPNGATDTQYF
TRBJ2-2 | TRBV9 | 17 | CASSLGRLAGASGELFF
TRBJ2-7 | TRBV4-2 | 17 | CASSPLAGGPSGYEQYF
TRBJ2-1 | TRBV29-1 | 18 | CSVHGTSGRQSSYNEQFF
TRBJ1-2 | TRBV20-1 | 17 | CSARHSGTGSGNYGYTF
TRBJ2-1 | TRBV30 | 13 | CAWTRQGISNQFF
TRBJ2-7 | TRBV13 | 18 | CASRGRGLAGGLSYEQYF
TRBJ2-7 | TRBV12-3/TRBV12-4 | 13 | CASSRTGRNEQYF
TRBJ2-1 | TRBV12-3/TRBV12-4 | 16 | CASSSITLSTGNEQFF
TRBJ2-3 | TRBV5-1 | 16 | CASSDGQGVEVDTQYF
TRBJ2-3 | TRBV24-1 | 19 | CATSDLSGLAGGPTDTQYF
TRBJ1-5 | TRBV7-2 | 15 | CASSLLGISNQPQHF
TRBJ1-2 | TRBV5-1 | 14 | CASSLDVATRTYTF
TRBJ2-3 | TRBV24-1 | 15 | CATSASSGPVGTQYF
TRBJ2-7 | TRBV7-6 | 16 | CASSLEAGQGPYEQYF
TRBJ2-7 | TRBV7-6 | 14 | CASSLFGTAYEQYF
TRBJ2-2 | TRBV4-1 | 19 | CASSQRTWGLADYTGELFF
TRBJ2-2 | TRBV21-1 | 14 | CASSLDRRTGELFF
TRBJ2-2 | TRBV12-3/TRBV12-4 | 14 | CASSPTGGSGELFF
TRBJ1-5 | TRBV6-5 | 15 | CASSYSRQGAQPQHF
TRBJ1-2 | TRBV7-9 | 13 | CASSSGSGDGYTF
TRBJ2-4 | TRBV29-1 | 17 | CSVEDPEGGRGLDIQYF
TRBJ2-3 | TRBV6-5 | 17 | CASRADPGLVYTDTQYF
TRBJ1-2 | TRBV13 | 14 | CASSSRQGADGYTF
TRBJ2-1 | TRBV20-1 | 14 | CSAFWGYADNEQFF
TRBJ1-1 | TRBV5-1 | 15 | CASSPPRGGYTEAFF
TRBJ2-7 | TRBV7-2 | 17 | CASSSPGLAGGSYEQYF
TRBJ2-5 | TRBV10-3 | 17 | CAISESTWREAQETQYF
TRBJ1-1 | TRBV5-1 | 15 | CASSLKQGMNTEAFF
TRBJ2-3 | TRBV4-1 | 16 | CASSRDSTPSTDTQYF
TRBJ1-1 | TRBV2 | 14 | CASRLDSQGTEAFF
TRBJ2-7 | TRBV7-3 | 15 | CASSLLAESSYEQYF
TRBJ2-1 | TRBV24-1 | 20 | CATSDSLVPLVGGTYNEQFF
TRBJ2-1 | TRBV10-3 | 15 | CAISEGVSSYNEQFF
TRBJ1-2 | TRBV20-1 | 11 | CSPREQGRFAF
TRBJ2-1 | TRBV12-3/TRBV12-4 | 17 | CASSLGPAGGPFDEQFF
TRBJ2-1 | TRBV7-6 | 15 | CASSLGAGTYNEQFF
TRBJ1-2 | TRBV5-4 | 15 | CASSLGGVSVDGYTF
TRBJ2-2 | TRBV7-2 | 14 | CAVRLAGGTGELFF
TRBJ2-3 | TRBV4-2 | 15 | CASSQEGDMADTQYF
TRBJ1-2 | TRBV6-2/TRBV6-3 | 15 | CASRTGVGVGYGYTF
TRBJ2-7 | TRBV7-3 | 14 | CASSSAGGHYEQYF
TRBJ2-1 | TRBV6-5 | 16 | CASSYSMPNWGGQQFF
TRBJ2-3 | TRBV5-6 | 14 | CASSFTGVTDTQYF
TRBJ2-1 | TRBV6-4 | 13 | CASTVAGNNEQFF
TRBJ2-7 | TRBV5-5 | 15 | CASSLTSTSFHEQYF
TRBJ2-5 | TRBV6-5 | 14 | CASSSPGLPLTQYF
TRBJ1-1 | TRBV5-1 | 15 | CASSAYTGKDTEAFF
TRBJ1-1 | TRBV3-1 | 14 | CASSQVSGDTEAFF
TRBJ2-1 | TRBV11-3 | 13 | CASSPMRVGEQFF
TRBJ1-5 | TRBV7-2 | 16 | CASSFGTGGADQPQHF
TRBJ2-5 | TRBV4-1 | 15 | CASSQTQSGRQTQYF